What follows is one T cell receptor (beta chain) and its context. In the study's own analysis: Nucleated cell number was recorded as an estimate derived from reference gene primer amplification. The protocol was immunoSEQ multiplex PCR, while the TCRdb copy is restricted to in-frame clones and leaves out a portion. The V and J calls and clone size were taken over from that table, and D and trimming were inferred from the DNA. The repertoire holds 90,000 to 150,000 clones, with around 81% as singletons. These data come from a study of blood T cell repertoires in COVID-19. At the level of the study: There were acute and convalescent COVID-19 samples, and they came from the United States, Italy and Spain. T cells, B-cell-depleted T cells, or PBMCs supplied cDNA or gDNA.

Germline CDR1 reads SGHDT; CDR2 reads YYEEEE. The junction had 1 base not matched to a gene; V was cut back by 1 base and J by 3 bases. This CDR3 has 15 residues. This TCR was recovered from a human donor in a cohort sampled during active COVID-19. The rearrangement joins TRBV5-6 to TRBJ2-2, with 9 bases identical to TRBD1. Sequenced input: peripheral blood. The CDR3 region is CASSLWDRDTGELFF. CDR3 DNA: TGTGCCAGCAGCTTGTGGGACAGGGACACCGGGGAGCTGTTTTTT.